This is a list of T cell receptor beta chains from one sample in a study of T cells in tuberculosis. The assay was immunoSEQ multiplex PCR, and TCRdb's table has in-frame clones only and misses some. Of 20,000 to 25,000 clones listed, 80% to 90% were seen once; the top ten hold roughly 15%. The sample was PBMCs. The source is a donor aged 10-29 years with latent tuberculosis or without tuberculosis infection. Both conserved end residues are part of each CDR3. A D gene is named only where the DNA matches it firmly. Where a row states a size, it is once, few, many or the class of an expanded clone; other rows omit it.

J gene: TRBJ1-4; clone size: NA; CDR3 length: 17; D gene: NA; V gene: TRBV27; CDR3 protein: CASSLLGSFTTNEKLFF; CDR3 DNA: TGTGCCAGCAGTTTATTGGGCAGCTTCACAACTAATGAAAAACTGTTTTTT
J gene: TRBJ2-7; clone size: NA; CDR3 length: 15; D gene: NA; V gene: TRBV2; CDR3 protein: CASSENVQGAYEQYF; CDR3 DNA: TGTGCCAGCAGTGAAAATGTACAGGGCGCCTACGAGCAGTACTTC
J gene: TRBJ1-2; clone size: NA; CDR3 length: 13; D gene: NA; V gene: TRBV2; CDR3 protein: CASSVLTGGGYTF; CDR3 DNA: TGTGCCAGCAGTGTACTGACAGGAGGCGGCTACACCTTC
J gene: TRBJ1-5; clone size: few; CDR3 length: 15; D gene: TRBD1; V gene: TRBV15; CDR3 protein: CATSRGGQGSQPQHF; CDR3 DNA: TGTGCCACCAGCAGGGGTGGACAGGGGTCTCAGCCCCAGCATTTT
J gene: TRBJ2-3; clone size: NA; CDR3 length: 14; D gene: TRBD2; V gene: TRBV7-2; CDR3 protein: CASSISGGTDTQYF; CDR3 DNA: TGTGCCAGCAGCATTAGCGGGGGCACAGATACGCAGTATTTT
J gene: TRBJ2-1; clone size: NA; CDR3 length: 16; D gene: TRBD2; V gene: TRBV25-1; CDR3 protein: CASSEGLAGPYNEQFF; CDR3 DNA: TGTGCCAGCAGTGAAGGACTAGCGGGGCCCTACAATGAGCAGTTCTTC
J gene: TRBJ1-2; clone size: NA; CDR3 length: 14; D gene: NA; V gene: TRBV5-1; CDR3 protein: CASRFAATNYGYTF; CDR3 DNA: TGCGCCAGCAGATTCGCGGCAACTAACTATGGCTACACCTTC
J gene: TRBJ1-5; clone size: NA; CDR3 length: 15; D gene: TRBD1; V gene: TRBV19; CDR3 protein: CASSDRGGGNQPQHF; CDR3 DNA: TGTGCCAGTAGTGACAGGGGTGGAGGCAATCAGCCCCAGCATTTT
J gene: TRBJ2-5; clone size: NA; CDR3 length: 19; D gene: TRBD2; V gene: TRBV4-1; CDR3 protein: CASSQPGTSGGGTLGAQYF; CDR3 DNA: TGCGCCAGCAGCCAGCCCGGGACTAGCGGGGGGGGCACCCTAGGGGCCCAGTACTTC
J gene: TRBJ1-6; clone size: NA; CDR3 length: 18; D gene: NA; V gene: TRBV10-1; CDR3 protein: CASSEPYHWTPHNSPLHF; CDR3 DNA: TGCGCCAGCAGTGAGCCATACCATTGGACACCTCATAATTCACCCCTCCACTTT
J gene: TRBJ2-5; clone size: NA; CDR3 length: 15; D gene: TRBD2; V gene: TRBV5-1; CDR3 protein: CASSLSPGLEKTQYF; CDR3 DNA: TGCGCCAGCAGCTTGTCCCCGGGACTAGAAAAGACCCAGTACTTC
J gene: TRBJ1-1; clone size: NA; CDR3 length: 11; D gene: NA; V gene: TRBV7-2; CDR3 protein: CASSFITEAFF; CDR3 DNA: TGTGCCAGCAGCTTTATTACTGAAGCTTTCTTT
J gene: TRBJ1-1; clone size: few; CDR3 length: 15; D gene: NA; V gene: TRBV7-9; CDR3 protein: CASTLWGRGETEAFF; CDR3 DNA: TGTGCCAGCACCCTCTGGGGACGGGGGGAAACTGAAGCTTTCTTT
J gene: TRBJ2-3; clone size: NA; CDR3 length: 14; D gene: NA; V gene: TRBV19; CDR3 protein: CASSIGTGTDTQYF; CDR3 DNA: TGTGCCAGTAGTATAGGGACAGGCACAGATACGCAGTATTTT
J gene: TRBJ2-5; clone size: NA; CDR3 length: 12; D gene: NA; V gene: TRBV30; CDR3 protein: CAWSYHGETQYF; CDR3 DNA: TGTGCCTGGAGTTATCACGGAGAGACCCAGTACTTC
J gene: TRBJ1-3; clone size: NA; CDR3 length: 16; D gene: NA; V gene: TRBV9; CDR3 protein: CASSVEVSYSGNTIYF; CDR3 DNA: TGTGCCAGCAGCGTAGAAGTCAGTTACTCTGGAAACACCATATATTTT
J gene: TRBJ1-6; clone size: NA; CDR3 length: 17; D gene: TRBD1; V gene: TRBV9; CDR3 protein: CASSARTGPGSDSPLHF; CDR3 DNA: TGTGCCAGCAGCGCCCGGACAGGCCCAGGATCGGATTCACCCCTCCACTTT
J gene: TRBJ2-7; clone size: NA; CDR3 length: 16; D gene: TRBD2; V gene: TRBV25-1; CDR3 protein: CASSDDGQRGVSEQYF; CDR3 DNA: TGTGCCAGCAGTGATGATGGACAGCGGGGGGTCAGCGAGCAGTACTTC
J gene: TRBJ1-2; clone size: NA; CDR3 length: 13; D gene: TRBD1; V gene: TRBV19; CDR3 protein: CASSSDRGDGYTF; CDR3 DNA: TGTGCCAGTAGTTCAGACAGGGGAGATGGCTACACCTTC
J gene: TRBJ2-6; clone size: NA; CDR3 length: 14; D gene: TRBD1; V gene: TRBV30; CDR3 protein: CAWDRVAGANVLTF; CDR3 DNA: TGTGCCTGGGACAGGGTTGCCGGGGCCAACGTCCTGACTTTC
J gene: TRBJ1-6; clone size: NA; CDR3 length: 16; D gene: NA; V gene: TRBV15; CDR3 protein: CATSRDRGSTNSPLHF; CDR3 DNA: TGTGCCACCAGCAGAGATCGGGGGTCAACAAATTCACCCCTCCACTTT
J gene: TRBJ2-7; clone size: NA; CDR3 length: 14; D gene: NA; V gene: TRBV7-8; CDR3 protein: CASSLVGGDYEQYF; CDR3 DNA: TGTGCCAGCAGCTTAGTAGGGGGGGACTACGAGCAGTACTTC
J gene: TRBJ2-7; clone size: few; CDR3 length: 15; D gene: NA; V gene: TRBV5-4; CDR3 protein: CASSLDLGVWNEQYF; CDR3 DNA: TGTGCCAGCAGCTTGGACCTAGGTGTGTGGAACGAGCAGTACTTC
J gene: TRBJ1-6; clone size: few; CDR3 length: 15; D gene: NA; V gene: TRBV5-6; CDR3 protein: CASSYRVSYNSPLHF; CDR3 DNA: TGTGCCAGCAGCTACAGGGTCTCCTATAATTCACCCCTCCACTTT
J gene: TRBJ2-1; clone size: NA; CDR3 length: 16; D gene: TRBD1; V gene: TRBV19; CDR3 protein: CASSLQTGGSLNEQFF; CDR3 DNA: TGTGCCAGTAGTCTACAGACAGGGGGCTCCTTGAATGAGCAGTTCTTC
J gene: TRBJ2-7; clone size: NA; CDR3 length: 15; D gene: TRBD2; V gene: TRBV11-1; CDR3 protein: CASSLTSGTSYEQYF; CDR3 DNA: TGTGCCAGCAGCTTGACTAGCGGGACCTCCTACGAGCAGTACTTC
J gene: TRBJ1-1; clone size: NA; CDR3 length: 13; D gene: NA; V gene: TRBV27; CDR3 protein: CASSYNMNTEAFF; CDR3 DNA: TGTGCCAGCAGTTACAACATGAACACTGAAGCTTTCTTT
J gene: TRBJ1-1; clone size: once; CDR3 length: 20; D gene: NA; V gene: TRBV15; CDR3 protein: CATSRVWGRLPHAGDTEAFF; CDR3 DNA: TGTGCCACCAGCAGAGTATGGGGTCGACTTCCCCATGCCGGGGACACTGAAGCTTTCTTT
J gene: TRBJ1-2; clone size: NA; CDR3 length: 17; D gene: TRBD1; V gene: TRBV7-2; CDR3 protein: CASSSSGTVSFNYGYTF; CDR3 DNA: TGTGCCAGCAGCTCTTCCGGGACAGTTAGTTTTAACTATGGCTACACCTTC
J gene: TRBJ2-1; clone size: once; CDR3 length: 16; D gene: NA; V gene: TRBV14; CDR3 protein: CASSQDRTGTNNEQFF; CDR3 DNA: TGTGCCAGCAGCCAAGATCGAACAGGGACGAACAATGAGCAGTTCTTC
J gene: TRBJ2-7; clone size: NA; CDR3 length: 14; D gene: TRBD1; V gene: TRBV15; CDR3 protein: CATSRAGRGYEQYF; CDR3 DNA: TGTGCCACCAGCAGAGCGGGCAGGGGGTACGAGCAGTACTTC
J gene: TRBJ1-2; clone size: NA; CDR3 length: 13; D gene: NA; V gene: TRBV6-4; CDR3 protein: CASSPLGGDGYTF; CDR3 DNA: TGTGCCAGCAGTCCCCTGGGTGGAGATGGCTACACCTTC
J gene: TRBJ2-5; clone size: NA; CDR3 length: 11; D gene: TRBD1; V gene: TRBV6-1; CDR3 protein: CASGQGETQYF; CDR3 DNA: TGTGCCAGCGGACAGGGTGAGACCCAGTACTTC
J gene: TRBJ2-3; clone size: NA; CDR3 length: 15; D gene: NA; V gene: TRBV6-6; CDR3 protein: CASSSLGSATDTQYF; CDR3 DNA: TGTGCCAGCAGTTCCCTAGGAAGCGCGACAGATACGCAGTATTTT
J gene: TRBJ2-3; clone size: NA; CDR3 length: 15; D gene: TRBD1; V gene: TRBV18; CDR3 protein: CASSRQGGTTDTQYF; CDR3 DNA: TGTGCCAGCTCACGACAGGGGGGGACCACAGATACGCAGTATTTT
J gene: TRBJ2-2; clone size: NA; CDR3 length: 16; D gene: TRBD1; V gene: TRBV10-2; CDR3 protein: CASSEDRDSNTGELFF; CDR3 DNA: TGCGCCAGCAGTGAAGACAGGGATTCGAACACCGGGGAGCTGTTTTTT
J gene: TRBJ2-7; clone size: NA; CDR3 length: 15; D gene: NA; V gene: TRBV5-4; CDR3 protein: CASSLRAEIYYEQYF; CDR3 DNA: TGTGCCAGTAGCCTTCGAGCGGAGATTTACTACGAGCAGTACTTC
J gene: TRBJ2-3; clone size: NA; CDR3 length: 14; D gene: NA; V gene: TRBV27; CDR3 protein: CASSSRLHTDTQYF; CDR3 DNA: TGTGCCAGCAGCTCGCGTCTCCACACAGATACGCAGTATTTT
J gene: TRBJ1-2; clone size: NA; CDR3 length: 16; D gene: TRBD1; V gene: TRBV27; CDR3 protein: CARHRDRGLADYGYTF; CDR3 DNA: TGTGCCAGGCACCGGGACAGGGGGCTGGCGGACTATGGCTACACCTTC
J gene: TRBJ1-2; clone size: NA; CDR3 length: 14; D gene: NA; V gene: TRBV2; CDR3 protein: CASNRELPWHGYTF; CDR3 DNA: TGTGCCAGCAATCGCGAACTACCATGGCATGGTTACACCTTC
J gene: TRBJ2-3; clone size: NA; CDR3 length: 14; D gene: NA; V gene: TRBV9; CDR3 protein: CASSLRRGTDTQYF; CDR3 DNA: TGTGCCAGCAGCTTACGGAGGGGCACAGATACGCAGTATTTT
J gene: TRBJ2-1; clone size: NA; CDR3 length: 15; D gene: NA; V gene: TRBV19; CDR3 protein: CASSRYSDLYNEQFF; CDR3 DNA: TGTGCCAGTAGTAGATATAGTGATCTCTACAATGAGCAGTTCTTC
J gene: TRBJ2-1; clone size: NA; CDR3 length: 13; D gene: NA; V gene: TRBV4-2; CDR3 protein: CASSEDFGNEQFF; CDR3 DNA: TGTGCCAGCAGCGAGGATTTCGGCAATGAGCAGTTCTTC
J gene: TRBJ2-2; clone size: NA; CDR3 length: 12; D gene: NA; V gene: TRBV29-1; CDR3 protein: CSVDLNTGELFF; CDR3 DNA: TGCAGCGTTGACTTGAACACCGGGGAGCTGTTTTTT
J gene: TRBJ2-1; clone size: NA; CDR3 length: 16; D gene: NA; V gene: TRBV4-1; CDR3 protein: CASSQGPSAAYNEQFF; CDR3 DNA: TGCGCCAGCAGCCAAGGACCTAGCGCCGCCTACAATGAGCAGTTCTTC
J gene: TRBJ1-2; clone size: NA; CDR3 length: 14; D gene: NA; V gene: TRBV6-1; CDR3 protein: CASRFTGIFYGYTF; CDR3 DNA: TGTGCCAGCAGGTTTACAGGGATCTTCTATGGCTACACCTTC
J gene: TRBJ1-2; clone size: NA; CDR3 length: 14; D gene: NA; V gene: TRBV9; CDR3 protein: CASSVDEGGYGYTF; CDR3 DNA: TGTGCCAGCAGCGTAGATGAGGGAGGCTATGGCTACACCTTC